Below, 13 T cell receptor beta chains from the same sample are listed, as sequenced in a study of T cells in Graves' hyperthyroidism and ophthalmopathy. Amplification targeted TCR beta CDR3 regions from RNA transcripts. A first-round RT-PCR of the TCR CDR3 used the HTBI primer set. TCRdb independently ran MiXCR on the multiplex PCR reads; one entry per CDR3 protein. The data hold hundreds of thousands of distinct CDR3 sequences, with around 15% observed a single time. Source material: blood. All receptors derive from a woman between 18 and 30 years old with Graves' hyperthyroidism.

This clonotype has a count of ten or more. The V gene is TRBV20-1, the J gene TRBJ1-1; D is ambiguous. Germline CDR1 DFQATT, CDR2 SNEGSKA (reference sequence). The V end lost 4 bases, the J end lost 2 bases, and 11 bases lay between the germline ends. The CDR3 contains 13 residues. The CDR3 loop reads CSATYRVNTEAFF. CDR3 nucleotide sequence: TGCAGTGCTACATACCGGGTAAACACTGAAGCTTTCTTT.

The genes are TRBV30 and TRBJ2-2; D perhaps matches TRBD2 (6 bases). Germline CDR1 and CDR2: GTSNPN and SVGIG (reference sequence). The V end lost 3 bases, the J end lost 4 bases, and 9 bases lay between the germline ends. This CDR3 region has 13 residues. The DNA of the CDR3 is TGTGCCTGGAGCGGGGGAAGCACCGGGGAGCTGTTTTTT. Translating gives CAWSGGSTGELFF. The full variable domain, in which reference TRBV30 and TRBJ2-2 provide the parts outside the CDR3, is SQTIHQWPATLVQPVGSPLSLECTVEGTSNPNLYWYRQAAGRGLQLLFYSVGIGQISSEVPQNLSASRPQDRQFILSSKKLLLSDSGFYLCAWSGGSTGELFFGEGSRLTVL.

Many counts were recorded for this clonotype. This rearrangement joins TRBV28 to TRBJ2-7; no clear D. Germline CDR1 and CDR2: MDHEN and SYDVKM. The CDR3 sequence is 18 residues long. V was trimmed by 5 bases and J by 3 bases, leaving 26 bases between them. CDR3 region: CASSPPPSYHRFNYEQYF. The DNA of the CDR3 is TGTGCCAGCAGTCCACCTCCGAGTTACCATCGGTTTAACTACGAGCAGTACTTC. The full variable domain, in which reference TRBV28 and TRBJ2-7 provide the parts outside the CDR3, is DVKVTQSSRYLVKRTGEKVFLECVQDMDHENMFWYRQDPGLGLRLIYFSYDVKMKEKGDIPEGYSVSREKKERFSLILESASTNQTSMYLCASSPPPSYHRFNYEQYFGPGTRLTVT.

In its sample, this clonotype was seen many times. In DNA form, the CDR3 reads TGTGCCAGCAGCCAGCTACTAGCGGGAGGGAGCAATGAGCAGTTCTTC. This encodes CASSQLLAGGSNEQFF. The rearrangement links TRBV27 to TRBJ2-1; 13 bases are a match to TRBD2. J lost 6 bases, V lost 6 bases, and 8 bases had no gene match. This CDR3 spans 16 amino acids. Germline CDR1 is MNHEY and CDR2 is SMNVEV (reference sequence).

This clonotype was detected many times. The J gene is TRBJ2-3, the V gene TRBV15; D might be TRBD1 (5 bases). In germline, CDR1 is LNHNV, CDR2 YYDKDF (reference sequence). This CDR3 region has 13 residues. Trimming took 8 bases from V and 0 from J, leaving 9 bases between them. The CDR3 region has the DNA TGTGCCACCGACAGTTCTAGCACAGATACGCAGTATTTT. Its protein product is CATDSSSTDTQYF.

This clonotype was seen a few times. The V and J genes are TRBV19 and TRBJ1-2; 9 nucleotides align to TRBD1. Losses at the gene ends were 8 bases for V and 5 bases for J; bases not matched to a gene: 9. CDR3 size: 14 residues. Germline-derived CDR1 and CDR2 are LNHDA and SQIVND (reference sequence). CDR3 region: CASSGTGISYGYTF. The CDR3 DNA reads as TGTGCCAGTTCCGGGACAGGGATTAGTTATGGCTACACCTTC.

This clonotype was recorded at least ten times. The chain has TRBV7-2 and TRBJ2-5, with 13 nucleotides matching TRBD2. Germline trimming cut 5 bases from V and 5 bases from J; bases unmatched to any gene: 8. The germline V gene has CDR1 SGHTA and CDR2 FQGNSA. The CDR3 has 16 amino acids. Written as DNA, the CDR3 is TGTGCCAGCAGCCAGGGACTAGCGGGAATAAGTGAGACCCAGTACTTC. Protein product: CASSQGLAGISETQYF. Full variable domain (remainder filled in from reference TRBV7-2 and TRBJ2-5): GAGVSQSPSNKVTEKGKDVELRCDPISGHTALYWYRQSLGQGLEFLIYFQGNSAPDKSGLPSDRFSAERTGGSVSTLTIQRTQQEDSAVYLCASSQGLAGISETQYFGPGTRLLVL.

This clonotype has at least ten counts. DNA of the CDR3: TGTGCCAGCAGTGAAGGGTTGGTAGGGAGCTCCTACAATGAGCAGTTCTTC. The encoded protein is CASSEGLVGSSYNEQFF. The chain joins TRBV2 to TRBJ2-1, with D possibly being TRBD2 (5 bases). The CDR3 consists of 17 residues. Trimming stripped 1 base from V and 0 bases from J, with 13 bases between. CDR1 SNHLY and CDR2 FYNNEI come from the germline V gene.

The sample holds many counts of this clonotype. The V and J genes are TRBV20-1 and TRBJ1-2; 10 bases are shared with TRBD1. This CDR3 region has 13 residues. With V trimmed by 5 bases and J by 4 bases, 4 bases remained unmatched. Germline CDR1 and CDR2: DFQATT and SNEGSKA (reference sequence). CDR3 sequence reads: CSAFGTGAYGYTF. The CDR3 nucleotides are TGCAGTGCTTTCGGGACAGGGGCCTATGGCTACACCTTC.

This clonotype was counted only a few times. This is likely an artifact of a read error, given a far larger clone one base away. This chain links TRBV27 with TRBJ2-7; 7 nucleotides agree with TRBD2. V shed 2 bases and J 2 bases; nucleotides not matched to a gene: 3. The V gene's germline CDR1 is MNHEY and CDR2 SMNVEV (reference sequence). The CDR3 consists of 14 residues. The CDR3 region is CASSLAGVAYEQYF. As DNA, the CDR3 is TGTGCCAGCAGTTTAGCGGGAGTGGCCTACGAGCAGTACTTC.

This clonotype turned up a few times. The chain carries TRBV7-2 and TRBJ2-7, with a possible D match to TRBD2 (6 bases). This CDR3 comprises 17 residues. CDR1 is SGHTA, CDR2 FQGNSA, per germline. V lost 2 bases and J 0 bases, leaving 17 bases between the germline ends. Here the CDR3 reads CASSLSSGTPISYEQYF. The CDR3 DNA reads TGTGCCAGCAGCTTAAGCTCAGGGACTCCTATCTCCTACGAGCAGTACTTC.

The table lists this clonotype with many counts. This chain uses TRBV29-1 with TRBJ1-1; a possible D gene is TRBD1 (6 bases). Trimming took 6 bases from V and 1 from J, leaving 9 bases between them. Germline-derived CDR1 and CDR2 are SQVTM and ANQGSEA. This CDR3 contains 12 residues. The CDR3 DNA sequence: TGCAGCGTCGGACAGCAGAACACTGAAGCTTTCTTT. It is translated as CSVGQQNTEAFF.

The chain has TRBV7-9 and TRBJ1-2; possibly TRBD1 for D (5 bases). Germline assignment: CDR1 SEHNR and CDR2 FQNEAQ (reference sequence). Trimming took 2 bases from V and 2 from J, leaving 9 bases between them. This CDR3 region has 14 residues. The CDR3 loop is CASSLPGLNYGYTF. CDR3 DNA: TGTGCCAGCAGCTTACCGGGACTCAACTATGGCTACACCTTC.